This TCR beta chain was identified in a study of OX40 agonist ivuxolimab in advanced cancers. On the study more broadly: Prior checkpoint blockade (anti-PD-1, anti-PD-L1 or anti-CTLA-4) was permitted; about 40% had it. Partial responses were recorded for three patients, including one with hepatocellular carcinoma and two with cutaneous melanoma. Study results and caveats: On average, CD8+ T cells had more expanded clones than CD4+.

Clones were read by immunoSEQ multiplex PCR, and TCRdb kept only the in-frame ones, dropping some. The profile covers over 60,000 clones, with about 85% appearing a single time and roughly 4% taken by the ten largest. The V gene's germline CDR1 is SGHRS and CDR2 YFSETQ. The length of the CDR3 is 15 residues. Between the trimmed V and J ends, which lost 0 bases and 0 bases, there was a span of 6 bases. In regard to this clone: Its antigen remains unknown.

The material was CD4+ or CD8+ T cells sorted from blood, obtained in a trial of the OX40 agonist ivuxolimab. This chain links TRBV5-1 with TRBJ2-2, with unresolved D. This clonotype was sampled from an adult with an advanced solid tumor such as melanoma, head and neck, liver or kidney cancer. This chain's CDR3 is CASSLEQPNTGELFF. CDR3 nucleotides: TGCGCCAGCAGCTTGGAACAGCCGAACACCGGGGAGCTGTTTTTT.